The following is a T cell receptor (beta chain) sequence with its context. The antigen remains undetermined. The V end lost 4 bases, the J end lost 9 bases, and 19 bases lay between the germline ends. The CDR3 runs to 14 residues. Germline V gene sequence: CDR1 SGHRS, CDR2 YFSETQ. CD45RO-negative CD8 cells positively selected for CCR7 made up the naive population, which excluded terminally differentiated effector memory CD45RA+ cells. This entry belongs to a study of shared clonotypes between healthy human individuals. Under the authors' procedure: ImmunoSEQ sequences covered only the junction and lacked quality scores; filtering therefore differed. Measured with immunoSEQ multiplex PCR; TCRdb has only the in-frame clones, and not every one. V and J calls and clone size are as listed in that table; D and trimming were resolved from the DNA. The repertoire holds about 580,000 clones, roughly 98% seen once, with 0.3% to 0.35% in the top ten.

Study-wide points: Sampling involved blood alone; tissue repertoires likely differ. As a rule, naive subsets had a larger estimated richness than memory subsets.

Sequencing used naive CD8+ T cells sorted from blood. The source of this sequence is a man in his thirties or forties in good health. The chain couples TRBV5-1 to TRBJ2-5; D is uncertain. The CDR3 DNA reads TGCGCCAGCAGCCTACCGGGCCCCGATAAGGCCCAGTACTTC. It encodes CASSLPGPDKAQYF.